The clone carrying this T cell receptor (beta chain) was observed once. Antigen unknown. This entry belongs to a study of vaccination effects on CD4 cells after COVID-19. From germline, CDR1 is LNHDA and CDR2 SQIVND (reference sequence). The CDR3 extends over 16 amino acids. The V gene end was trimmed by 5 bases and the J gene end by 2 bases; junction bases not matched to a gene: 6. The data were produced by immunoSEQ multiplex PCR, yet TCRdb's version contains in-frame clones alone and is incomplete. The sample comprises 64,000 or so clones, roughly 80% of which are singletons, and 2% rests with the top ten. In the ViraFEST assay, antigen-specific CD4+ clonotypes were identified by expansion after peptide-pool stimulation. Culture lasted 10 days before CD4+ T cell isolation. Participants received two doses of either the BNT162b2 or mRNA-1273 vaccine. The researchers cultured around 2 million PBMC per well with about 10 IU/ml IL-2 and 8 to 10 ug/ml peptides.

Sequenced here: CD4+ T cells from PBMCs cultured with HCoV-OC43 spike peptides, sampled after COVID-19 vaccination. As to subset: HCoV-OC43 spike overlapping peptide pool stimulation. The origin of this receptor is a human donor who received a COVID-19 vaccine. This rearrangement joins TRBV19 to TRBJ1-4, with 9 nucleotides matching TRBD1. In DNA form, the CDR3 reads TGTGCCAGTAGTGCGGACAGGGGTCGGACTAATGAAAAACTGTTTTTT. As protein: CASSADRGRTNEKLFF. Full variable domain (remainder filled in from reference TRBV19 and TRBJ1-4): DGGITQSPKYLFRKEGQNVTLSCEQNLNHDAMYWYRQDPGQGLRLIYYSQIVNDFQKGDIAEGYSVSREKKESFPLTVTSAQKNPTAFYLCASSADRGRTNEKLFFGSGTQLSVL.